The present TCR beta chain was sequenced within a study of monozygotic twins with inflammatory bowel disease. Comments on this clonotype: Antigen: not known.

Per germline, CDR1 MNHNS and CDR2 SASEGT. There are 16 residues in the CDR3. From its re-call of the 5' RACE reads, TCRdb lists each CDR3 protein once, without DNA. The sample table includes 200,000 to 250,000 distinct CDR3 sequences. Whole blood without T cell sorting served as the source of isolated total RNA. Notes on the study in general: Varied immunosuppressive treatments among patients may have increased repertoire variability. Clonotypes shared with others were fewer in IBD patients than in healthy twins, especially with disease activity.

The chain recombines TRBV6-1 with TRBJ2-3. The TCR comes from a human donor with ulcerative colitis or Crohn's disease, or a healthy co-twin of an affected twin (not recorded which). Sequenced material: blood. CDR3 residues: CASSEVWVSGTDTQYF.